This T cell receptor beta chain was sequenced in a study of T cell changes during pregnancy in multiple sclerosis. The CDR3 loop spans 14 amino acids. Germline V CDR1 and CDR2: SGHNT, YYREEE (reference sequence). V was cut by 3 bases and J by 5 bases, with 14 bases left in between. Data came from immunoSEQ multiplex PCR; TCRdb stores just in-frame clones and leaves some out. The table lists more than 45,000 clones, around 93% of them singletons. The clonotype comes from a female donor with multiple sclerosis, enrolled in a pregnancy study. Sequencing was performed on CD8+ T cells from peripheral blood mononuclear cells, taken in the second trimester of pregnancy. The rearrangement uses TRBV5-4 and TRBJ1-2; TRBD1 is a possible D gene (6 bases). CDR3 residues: CASSSWAGEYGYTF. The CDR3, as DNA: TGTGCCAGCAGCTCCTGGGCAGGGGAGTATGGCTACACCTTC.